This is a list of T cell receptor beta chains from one sample in a study of OX40 agonist ivuxolimab in advanced cancers. Measured with immunoSEQ multiplex PCR; TCRdb has only the in-frame clones, and not every one. The sample holds some 80,000 clones, about 89% seen once. The sample in question was CD4+ or CD8+ T cells sorted from blood, obtained in a trial of the OX40 agonist ivuxolimab. All receptors derive from an adult with an advanced solid tumor such as melanoma, head and neck, liver or kidney cancer. Both conserved end residues are part of each CDR3. The D gene is left open where the match is weak. Size is stated for part of the rows, as once, few or many counts, or as a class when the clone is expanded.

v_gene	j_gene	d_gene	abundance	CDR3nt	CDR3aa
TRBV6-1	TRBJ2-1	TRBD2	.	TGTGCCAGCAGAAAACTAGCGGGGTCCTACAATGAGCAGTTCTTC	CASRKLAGSYNEQFF
TRBV19	TRBJ2-4	.	.	TGTGCCAGTAAAGGGGAAGTGAGGAACATTCAGTACTTC	CASKGEVRNIQYF
TRBV18	TRBJ2-3	.	.	TGTGCCAGCTCACCAAAAAACAGTAACACAGATACGCAGTATTTT	CASSPKNSNTDTQYF
TRBV5-6	TRBJ2-3	TRBD2	.	TGTGCCAGCAGCTTGTTTCTAGCGGGAGATACGCAGTATTTT	CASSLFLAGDTQYF
TRBV9	TRBJ2-5	TRBD2	.	TGTGCCAGCAGCGTAGCGGGCCTAGCGGGTTCTCAAGAGACCCAGTACTTC	CASSVAGLAGSQETQYF
TRBV5-1	TRBJ1-5	TRBD1	few	TGCGCCAGCAGCCCGGGGACAGCTAATCAGCCCCAGCATTTT	CASSPGTANQPQHF
TRBV5-1	TRBJ1-2	TRBD1	.	TGCGCCAGCAGCGTAGCCCGGGACAGCCTAAACTATGGCTACACCTTC	CASSVARDSLNYGYTF
TRBV29-1	TRBJ2-1	.	.	TGCAGCGCTCGCCGGGACACCGGTCGGAATGAGCAGTTCTTC	CSARRDTGRNEQFF
TRBV7-2	TRBJ2-5	.	.	TGTGCCAGCAGCTTGATTGGGGGTCTGTGGGAGACCCAGTACTTC	CASSLIGGLWETQYF
TRBV5-6	TRBJ2-1	.	.	TGTGCCAGCAGCTTGTTAGGCTTAAGCTCCTACAATGAGCAGTTCTTC	CASSLLGLSSYNEQFF
TRBV13	TRBJ2-7	TRBD1	.	TGTGCCAGCAGCCCCCGGGACAGGGGGAGCGAGCAGTACTTC	CASSPRDRGSEQYF
TRBV28	TRBJ1-1	TRBD1	.	TGTGCCAGCAGTTTGGGTAGGGGGCGCTGGACTGAAGCTTTCTTT	CASSLGRGRWTEAFF
TRBV30	TRBJ1-6	.	.	TGTGCCTGGGACCGATCCTTGGACTCACCCCTCCACTTT	CAWDRSLDSPLHF
TRBV7-8	TRBJ1-5	.	.	TGTGCCAGCAGCTTAGAGTGGTGGGCTAATCAGCCCCAGCATTTT	CASSLEWWANQPQHF
TRBV19	TRBJ2-5	.	.	TGTGCCAGTAGTAATTTGGAGACCCAGTACTTC	CASSNLETQYF
TRBV6-1	TRBJ1-4	.	.	TGTGCCAGCAGTGACAGGGAGAATGAAAAACTGTTTTTT	CASSDRENEKLFF
TRBV5-1	TRBJ1-5	TRBD1	.	TGCGCCAGCAGCTTGGAGGGGGCAGTCAATCAGCCCCAGCATTTT	CASSLEGAVNQPQHF
TRBV5-1	TRBJ1-1	.	.	TGCGCCAGCAGCTCGAGGGGAGATTCGGGCACTGAAGCTTTCTTT	CASSSRGDSGTEAFF
TRBV18	TRBJ1-2	TRBD1	few	TGTGCCAGCTCACCGGAACGGACAGGCGGTAAAGGCTACACCTTC	CASSPERTGGKGYTF
TRBV7-2	TRBJ1-5	.	.	TGTGCCAGCAGCTTAGGAGGGGCCAGCAATCAGCCCCAGCATTTT	CASSLGGASNQPQHF
TRBV5-4	TRBJ2-5	TRBD2	.	TGTGCCAGCAGCTTGACTAGCGGGGGCCAAGAGACCCAGTACTTC	CASSLTSGGQETQYF
TRBV18	TRBJ1-4	.	.	TGTGCCAGCTCACCACGCGCAGGGGAGGGTGAAAAACTGTTTTTT	CASSPRAGEGEKLFF
TRBV18	TRBJ1-1	.	once	TGTGCCAGCTCACTCAAGGAGTTTCATGAAGCTTTCTTT	CASSLKEFHEAFF
TRBV13	TRBJ2-1	.	.	TGTGCCAGCAGCCATCAGCGGGTTCTGAGCAATGAGCAGTTCTTC	CASSHQRVLSNEQFF
TRBV27	TRBJ2-3	.	.	TGTGCCAGCAGGTGGATTCGCACAGATACGCAGTATTTT	CASRWIRTDTQYF
TRBV6-6	TRBJ1-2	TRBD1	.	TGTGCCAGCAGTTCAACTGGACAGGCGTATGGCTACACCTTC	CASSSTGQAYGYTF
TRBV4-1	TRBJ2-2	TRBD2	.	TGCGCCAGCAGCCAAGCCCCGGGGAGGGACACCGGGGAGCTGTTTTTT	CASSQAPGRDTGELFF
TRBV7-2	TRBJ2-3	TRBD1	.	TGTGCCAGCAGCTTAGAGGGGGCAAAAGTAGATACGCAGTATTTT	CASSLEGAKVDTQYF
TRBV28	TRBJ2-2	.	.	TGTGCCAGCAACAGGGCCTCGGCCACCGGGGAGCTGTTTTTT	CASNRASATGELFF
TRBV5-1	TRBJ1-1	.	.	TGCGCCAGCAGCTTGGTTCCGAACACTGAAGCTTTCTTT	CASSLVPNTEAFF
TRBV19	TRBJ2-1	TRBD2	.	TGTGCCAGTGGATCGTCGAGCGGGGGGGCGAATGAGCAGTTCTTC	CASGSSSGGANEQFF
TRBV4-1	TRBJ1-2	.	few	TGCGCCAGCAGCCAAGATCTCTCTGTGGGGTATGGCTACACCTTC	CASSQDLSVGYGYTF
TRBV2	TRBJ2-3	.	few	TGTGCCAGCAGTGAAGCGCTTCAGACGCAGTATTTT	CASSEALQTQYF
TRBV11-2	TRBJ1-2	TRBD1	.	TGTGCCAGCAGCTCGTCCGGGACAGGGTTTGGCTACACCTTC	CASSSSGTGFGYTF
TRBV14	TRBJ2-6	.	once	TGTGCCAGCAGCCAAGTACAGTTTGGTGGGGCCAACGTCCTGACTTTC	CASSQVQFGGANVLTF
TRBV5-1	TRBJ2-5	TRBD2	.	TGCGCCAGCACCCGCGGGAGCGAGGAGACCCAGTACTTC	CASTRGSEETQYF
TRBV4-3	TRBJ2-3	.	.	TGCGCCAGCAGCCAAGATGGCATGGGCAGCCCCTCGGCTGCTACGCAGTATTTT	CASSQDGMGSPSAATQYF
TRBV4-1	TRBJ1-4	.	few	TGCGCCAGCAGCCAACGGGACTTAGCTAATGAAAAACTGTTTTTT	CASSQRDLANEKLFF
TRBV27	TRBJ1-1	.	.	TGTGCCAGCAGCTCCCGTTCTCAAGGACAGTTGAACACTGAAGCTTTCTTT	CASSSRSQGQLNTEAFF
TRBV5-8	TRBJ2-7	.	.	TGTGCCAGCAGCTTGTCCCCAGGGGTATACGAGCAGTACTTC	CASSLSPGVYEQYF
TRBV18	TRBJ2-6	.	.	TGTGCCAGCTCACCACCGGTTCGGGTTGGGGCCAACGTCCTGACTTTC	CASSPPVRVGANVLTF
TRBV28	TRBJ2-5	TRBD2	.	TGTGCCAGCAGTTTTGCGGGAGGGGGTCAAGAGACCCAGTACTTC	CASSFAGGGQETQYF
TRBV15	TRBJ1-1	TRBD1	.	TGTGCCACCAGCAGAGATCTCGGGACAGCGGGAGCTTTCTTT	CATSRDLGTAGAFF
TRBV7-9	TRBJ2-5	TRBD2	.	TGTGCCAGCAGCTTAGAATACGGCGGGAGAGGAGAGACCCAGTACTTC	CASSLEYGGRGETQYF
TRBV27	TRBJ1-2	TRBD1	.	TGTGCCAGCAGGAAAGGACAGGGTGCAAACTATGGCTACACCTTC	CASRKGQGANYGYTF
TRBV30	TRBJ1-5	.	.	TGTGCCTGGAGTGTGAGGGCCACGCAGCCCCAGCATTTT	CAWSVRATQPQHF
TRBV27	TRBJ2-1	TRBD2	.	TGTGCCAGCAGTTTAGGGGCTAGCGGGGGGGCAAGGGAGCAGTTCTTC	CASSLGASGGAREQFF
TRBV2	TRBJ1-5	.	.	TGTGCCAGCAGTGGCGGGAACAGCCGAGTCAATCAGCCCCAGCATTTT	CASSGGNSRVNQPQHF
TRBV2	TRBJ1-2	.	few	TGTGCCAGCAGTACAGGGTACGGCAGCTATGGCTACACCTTC	CASSTGYGSYGYTF
TRBV19	TRBJ1-5	.	few	TGTGCCAGTAGTATTGCAGGGAAACAGCCCCAGCATTTT	CASSIAGKQPQHF
TRBV19	TRBJ1-3	.	.	TGTGCCAGTAGTAAAGTTACCTCTGGAAACACCATATATTTT	CASSKVTSGNTIYF